This TCR beta chain is drawn from a study of T cells after yellow fever vaccination. From the 5' RACE reads, TCRdb called clonotypes with MiXCR, one entry per CDR3 protein. The sample shows about 360,000 distinct CDR3 sequences, 6.2% of them seen only once. Germline loops: CDR1 SGHAT, CDR2 FQNNGV. The CDR3 is 13 amino acids. Trimming left V 7 bases short and J 7 bases short, with 15 bases between. This clonotype showed up many times. This TCR derives from a man aged 25-40 years who received the YFV17D yellow fever vaccine. The starting material was PBMCs, obtained 5 days after the yellow fever booster vaccination. The genes are TRBV11-2 and TRBJ2-3; D is undetermined. The CDR3 region is CASTSRPGYTQYF. Written as DNA, the CDR3 is TGTGCCAGCACCTCCAGACCCGGATATACGCAGTATTTT.